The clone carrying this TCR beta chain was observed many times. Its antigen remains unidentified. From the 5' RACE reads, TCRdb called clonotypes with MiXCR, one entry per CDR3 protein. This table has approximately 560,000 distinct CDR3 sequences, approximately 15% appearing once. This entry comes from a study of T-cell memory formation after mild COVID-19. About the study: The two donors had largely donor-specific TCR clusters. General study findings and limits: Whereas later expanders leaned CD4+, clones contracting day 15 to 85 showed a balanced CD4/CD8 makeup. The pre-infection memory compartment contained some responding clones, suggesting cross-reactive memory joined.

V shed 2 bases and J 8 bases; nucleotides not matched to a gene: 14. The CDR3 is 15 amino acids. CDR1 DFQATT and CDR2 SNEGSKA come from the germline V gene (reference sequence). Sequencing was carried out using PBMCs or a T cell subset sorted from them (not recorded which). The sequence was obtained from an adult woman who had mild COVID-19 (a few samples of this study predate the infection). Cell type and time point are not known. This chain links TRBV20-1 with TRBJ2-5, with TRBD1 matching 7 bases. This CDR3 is CSARLSRDSRSTQYF. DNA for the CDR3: TGCAGTGCTAGACTATCCCGGGACAGCCGATCAACCCAGTACTTC.